This entry concerns a single T cell receptor (beta chain). Its matching antigen is unknown. The data were obtained in a study of graft-versus-host responses after intestinal transplantation. Study as a whole: Anti-thymocyte globulin induction was given to all recipients, followed by tacrolimus and steroids for 3 to 4 years.

Study-wide results and limits: Peak GvH clone levels in circulation were associated with early post-transplant HvG declines.

Germline CDR1 reads MNHNS; CDR2 reads SASEGT. The CDR3 is 17 amino acids. V lost 0 bases and J lost 4; bases outside the gene matches: 10. Data came from immunoSEQ multiplex PCR; TCRdb stores just in-frame clones and leaves some out. The sample yields some 40,000 clones, 85% to 95% seen once. Sample: unstimulated CD8+ T cells sorted from spleen or lymph node cells, taken before transplant. This sequence originates from a human donor who was the organ donor for an intestinal transplant. The chain is built from TRBV6-1 and TRBJ2-7; 9 bases match TRBD2. In DNA form, the CDR3 reads TGTGCCAGCAGTGAAGCAAAGGGGCAGGCGGGGGGGTACGAGCAGTACTTC. It specifies CASSEAKGQAGGYEQYF.